The following is a T cell receptor (beta chain) sequence with its context. The target antigen is unknown. Repertoires were generated with immunoSEQ multiplex PCR, while TCRdb's copy carries only in-frame clones and drops some. The table has about 130,000 clones, 92% seen once. The CDR3 sequence is 14 residues long. V shed 6 bases and J shed 2 bases, with 14 bases lying between them. Germline V gives CDR1 MNHEY, CDR2 SMNVEV (reference sequence). This entry is derived from a study of T cell responses to AZD1222 COVID-19 vaccine. Study-level results: Researchers took repertoire samples only after the peak T cell response had come. Spike-specific TCR breadth and depth grew following two AZD1222 doses. At 160-218 and 743-854, vaccine-associated CD4 TCRs were dominant, and they spanned spike.

This clonotype originated in an adult in good health. The chain has TRBV27 and TRBJ2-7; a weak D match, TRBD1 (5 bases). Specimen: peripheral blood, collected on day 0 of AZD1222 vaccination. CDR3 nucleotides: TGTGCCAGCAGCCAGGGAAGGGGCGCCTACGAGCAGTACTTC. Translating it yields CASSQGRGAYEQYF.